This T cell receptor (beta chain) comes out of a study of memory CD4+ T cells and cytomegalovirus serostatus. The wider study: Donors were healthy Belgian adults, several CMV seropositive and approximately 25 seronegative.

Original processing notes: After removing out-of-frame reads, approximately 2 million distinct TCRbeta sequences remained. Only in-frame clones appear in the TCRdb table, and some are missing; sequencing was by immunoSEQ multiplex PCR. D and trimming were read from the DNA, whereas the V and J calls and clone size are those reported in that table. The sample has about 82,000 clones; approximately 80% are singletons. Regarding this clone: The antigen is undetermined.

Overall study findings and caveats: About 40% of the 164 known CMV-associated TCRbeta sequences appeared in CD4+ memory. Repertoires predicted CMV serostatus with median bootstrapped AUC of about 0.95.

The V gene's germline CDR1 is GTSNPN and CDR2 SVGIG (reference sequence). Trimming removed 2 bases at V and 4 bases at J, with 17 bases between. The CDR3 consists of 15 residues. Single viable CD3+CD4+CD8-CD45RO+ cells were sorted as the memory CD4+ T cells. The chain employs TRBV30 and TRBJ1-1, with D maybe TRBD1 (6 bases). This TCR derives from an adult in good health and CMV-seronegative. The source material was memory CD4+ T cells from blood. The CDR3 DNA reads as TGTGCCTGGAGTTTTAAGGGGGGGCGCGGCACTGAAGCTTTCTTT. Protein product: CAWSFKGGRGTEAFF. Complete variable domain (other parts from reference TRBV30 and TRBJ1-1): SQTIHQWPATLVQPVGSPLSLECTVEGTSNPNLYWYRQAAGRGLQLLFYSVGIGQISSEVPQNLSASRPQDRQFILSSKKLLLSDSGFYLCAWSFKGGRGTEAFFGQGTRLTVV.